These 25 T cell receptor beta chains share one sample of origin, sequenced in a study of breast tumors, draining lymph nodes, adjacent tissues. TCRdb reanalysed the multiplex PCR reads using MiXCR and keeps one entry per CDR3 protein. There are approximately 200,000 distinct CDR3 sequences in the sample; roughly 31% occur only once, and 4.3% lies in the top ten. Axillary draining lymph nodes of breast cancer patients supplied the node samples. The sequencing sample was made of axillary lymph node tissue. The receptors originated from a female donor with breast cancer. Some clones in this sample may be carry-over from other donors' samples.

This clonotype was seen a handful of times. This may be a read error: a much more frequent sequence differs by one nucleotide. The gene calls are TRBV11-2 and TRBJ2-7; TRBD1 is a possible D gene (5 bases). The length of the CDR3 is 15 residues. The V end was cut by 0 bases, the J end by 3 bases, with 12 bases between. Germline V gene data show CDR1 as SGHAT and CDR2 as FQNNGV. CDR3 sequence (DNA): TGTGCCAGCAGCTTAGATAAGGGGCCCGGCTACGAGCAGTACTTC. This sequence encodes CASSLDKGPGYEQYF.

This clonotype was seen at least ten times. This chain's CDR3 is CASSLQGWDGYGYTF. In nucleotides, the CDR3 is TGTGCCAGCAGTCTACAGGGGTGGGACGGCTATGGCTACACCTTC. The rearrangement links TRBV12-3 or TRBV12-4 to TRBJ1-2; TRBD1 matches at 7 bases. Germline trimming cut 5 bases from V and 4 bases from J; bases unmatched to any gene: 10. This CDR3 contains 15 residues.

Of note for this clonotype: With a much larger clone just one base away, this may be a read error. J is TRBJ1-2 and V is TRBV6-2 or TRBV6-3, with no clear D. The CDR3 spans 13 residues. The germline gives CDR1 MNHEY, CDR2 SVGEGT. V dropped 1 base and J dropped 1 base, with 4 bases sitting between them. Here the CDR3 reads CASSYWDNYGYTF. CDR3 DNA: TGTGCCAGCAGTTACTGGGATAACTATGGCTACACCTTC.

A word on this clonotype: This may be a read error, as it is one base from a much larger clone. The chain links TRBV30 to TRBJ1-3; D possibly corresponds to TRBD1 (5 bases). The CDR3 contains 13 residues. Germline V CDR1 and CDR2: GTSNPN, SVGIG (reference sequence). The ends were cut back, 0 bases at V and 7 bases at J, with 10 bases in the middle. The CDR3 region has the DNA TGTGCCTGGAGTGTAGCAGGGTGTAACACCATATATTTT. Protein: CAWSVAGCNTIYF.

Turning to this clonotype: This may be a read error, as it is one base from a much larger clone. In this CDR3 the conserved last residue, phenylalanine or tryptophan, is missing, so a read error is likely. This chain links TRBV5-4 with TRBJ2-1; TRBD2 aligns across 10 bases. V dropped 6 bases and J dropped 2; count of bases not matched to a gene: 5. CDR1 is SGHNT, CDR2 YYREEE, per germline (reference sequence). This CDR3 contains 15 residues. The CDR3 nucleotides are TGTGCCAGCACTTCCGGGACTAGCGCCTACAATGAGCAGTTCCTC. Its protein is CASTSGTSAYNEQFL.

This clonotype was seen ten or more times. The rearrangement joins TRBV6-5 to TRBJ2-5; 10 bases line up with TRBD1. The CDR3 has 14 amino acids. Germline loops: CDR1 MNHEY, CDR2 SVGAGI. V lost 5 bases and J lost 6; bases outside the gene matches: 6. The CDR3 region is CASSPTGGRKTQYF. The CDR3 coding sequence is TGTGCCAGCAGTCCGACAGGGGGCCGGAAGACCCAGTACTTC.

This clonotype came up many times. The V and J genes are TRBV7-8 and TRBJ2-3, with 12 bases aligning to TRBD2. Germline CDR1 reads SGHVS; CDR2 reads FQNEAQ. CDR3 length equals 16 residues. V shed 5 bases, J shed 4 bases, and the junction held 7 bases outside the gene matches. CDR3 loop: CASSLQTSGSPDTQYF. As DNA, the CDR3 is TGTGCCAGCAGCCTGCAGACTAGCGGGAGCCCAGATACGCAGTATTTT.

As for this clonotype: The junction departs from germline at one end; a sequencing error may be responsible. The chain joins TRBV6-6 to TRBJ2-2; D is perhaps TRBD2 (6 bases). Germline loops: CDR1 MNHNY, CDR2 SVGAGI (reference sequence). The length of the CDR3 is 16 residues. The CDR3 bases are TGTGCCAGCAGTCACTCCGGCGGGATCGGCACCGGGGAGCTGTTTTTT. This encodes CASSHSGGIGTGELFF.

Remarks on this clonotype: A much larger clone sits a single nucleotide away, making a read error possible. The chain joins TRBV6-2 or TRBV6-3 to TRBJ2-7; D possibly corresponds to TRBD2 (5 bases). CDR3 length: 15 residues. Germline values: CDR1 MNHEY, CDR2 SVGEGT. The CDR3 DNA is TGTGCCAGCAGCCGCCCGAGGACTTCTACCTACGAGCAGCACTTC. It codes for CASSRPRTSTYEQHF.

This clonotype has a handful of counts. A much more abundant neighbour one base away suggests this may be a read error. The J gene is TRBJ2-7, the V gene TRBV20-1, with D possibly being TRBD2 (5 bases). Germline assignment: CDR1 DFQATT and CDR2 SNEGSKA (reference sequence). This CDR3 comprises 13 residues. The chain's CDR3 is CSARHPGSYAQYF. As DNA, the CDR3 is TGCAGTGCTAGACATCCGGGGTCCTACGCGCAGTACTTC.

This clonotype has at least ten counts. The CDR3 sequence: CASSSSGGTDTQYF. In DNA, the CDR3 is TGTGCCAGCAGTTCTAGCGGGGGCACAGATACGCAGTATTTT. The J gene is TRBJ2-3, the V gene TRBV2, with 9 bases lining up with TRBD2. Germline lookup yields CDR1 SNHLY and CDR2 FYNNEI. V was clipped by 5 bases and J by 1 base; unmatched bases: 1. The CDR3 covers 14 residues.

This clonotype came up many times. V gene TRBV4-1 combines with J gene TRBJ2-4; D not resolved. Germline CDR1 is MGHRA and CDR2 is YSYEKL. The V gene lost 3 bases and the J gene lost 0 bases, with 9 bases spanning the gap. This CDR3 has 15 amino acids. CDR3 coding DNA: TGCGCCAGCAGCCAGATGGAGTTAGCCAAAAACATTCAGTACTTC. Translated: CASSQMELAKNIQYF.

This clonotype was recorded at least ten times. The V call is TRBV5-8, the J call TRBJ1-4; the D is unclear. Germline CDR1 SGHTS, CDR2 YDEGEE. The CDR3 contains 16 residues. Deletions cut 0 bases from V and 5 bases from J, with 14 bases between. This chain's CDR3 is CASSLETLTVNEKLFF. The DNA for the CDR3 is TGTGCCAGCAGCTTGGAAACCCTGACCGTAAATGAAAAACTGTTTTTT. Variable domain in full (rest from reference TRBV5-8 and TRBJ1-4): EAGVTQSPTHLIKTRGQQATLRCSPISGHTSVYWYQQALGLGLQFLLWYDEGEERNRGNFPPRFSGRQFPNYSSELNVNALELEDSALYLCASSLETLTVNEKLFFGSGTQLSVL.

The rearrangement joins TRBV12-5 to TRBJ1-6, with a possible D match to TRBD1 (5 bases). CDR1 and CDR2 (germline): LGHNT, FRNRAP. The CDR3 has 14 residues. V was clipped by 9 bases and J by 9 bases, with 18 bases between them. The DNA of the CDR3 is TGTGCTAGCGATTTCTGGGGCGAGGGTTCACCCCTCCACTTT. It translates to CASDFWGEGSPLHF.

Note on this clonotype: With a much larger clone just one base away, this may be a read error. The gene calls are TRBV5-1 and TRBJ2-5; 7 nucleotides align to TRBD1. CDR1 SGHRS and CDR2 YFSETQ come from the germline V gene. The length of the CDR3 is 16 residues. CDR3 coding DNA: TGCGCCAGCGGCTTGTTATCGGCAGGGGGTATGGAGACCCAGTACTTC. Residues: CASGLLSAGGMETQYF. The full variable domain, with the rest looked up from reference TRBV5-1 and TRBJ2-5, is KAGVTQTPRYLIKTRGQQVTLSCSPISGHRSVSWYQQTPGQGLQFLFEYFSETQRNKGNFPGRFSGRQFSNSRSEMNVSTLELGDSALYLCASGLLSAGGMETQYFGPGTRLLVL.

At least ten counts were recorded for this clonotype. The CDR3 region has the DNA TGTGCCAGCAGCCCCCACATGGTAGGGGCCAACGTCCTGACTTTC. The encoded protein is CASSPHMVGANVLTF. The chain couples TRBV11-2 to TRBJ2-6; no reliable D call. The CDR3 has 15 residues. Trimming pared 5 bases from V and 4 bases from J, leaving 12 bases between. CDR1 SGHAT and CDR2 FQNNGV come from the germline V gene.

J is TRBJ1-5 and V is TRBV5-1; no clear D gene. V gave up 4 bases and J gave up 9 bases, with 11 bases separating them. The CDR3 is 12 residues long. The germline V gene encodes CDR1 SGHRS and CDR2 YFSETQ. The CDR3 loop is CASSPGVRPQHF. CDR3 coding DNA: TGCGCCAGCAGCCCCGGGGTGAGGCCCCAGCATTTT.

There are a few counts of this clonotype. This may be a read error: a much more frequent sequence differs by one nucleotide. The chain couples TRBV20-1 to TRBJ2-1, with 12 bases fitting TRBD2. The CDR3 is 13 residues long. Germline V gene sequence: CDR1 DFQATT, CDR2 SNEGSKA (reference sequence). The CDR3 region has the DNA TGCAGTGCTAGATGGACTAGCGGGAATGCGCAGTTCTTC. It encodes CSARWTSGNAQFF.

This clonotype was observed at least ten times. The chain joins TRBV30 to TRBJ2-7, with 9 bases fitting TRBD1. From germline, CDR1 is GTSNPN and CDR2 SVGIG (reference sequence). This CDR3 comprises 13 residues. This CDR3 reads CATGTGSSYEQYF. DNA of the CDR3: TGTGCTACCGGGACAGGGAGCTCCTACGAGCAGTACTTC.

As to this clonotype: The junction departs from germline at one end; a sequencing error may be responsible. V and J are TRBV20-1 and TRBJ1-1, with TRBD1 matching over 7 bases. The CDR3 totals 14 residues. Germline V gene sequence: CDR1 DFQATT, CDR2 SNEGSKA (reference sequence). The CDR3 DNA sequence: TGCAGTGCTAGAGATGTACAGGGGAACATTGAAGCTTTCTTT. Protein sequence: CSARDVQGNIEAFF.

This rearrangement joins TRBV6-2 or TRBV6-3 to TRBJ1-2; the D is unclear. The CDR3 length is 16 residues. The germline V and J ends were trimmed by 5 bases and 0 bases, with 16 bases remaining between them. The germline CDR1 and CDR2 sequences are MNHEY and SVGEGT. CDR3 nucleotide sequence: TGTGCCAGCAGTCACGACCCGGCCACAACTAACTATGGCTACACCTTC. This translates into CASSHDPATTNYGYTF.

This clonotype was recorded many times. The chain links TRBV19 to TRBJ2-3, with D perhaps TRBD2 (7 bases). Germline V gene data show CDR1 as LNHDA and CDR2 as SQIVND (reference sequence). The CDR3 sequence is 14 residues long. Trimming left V 5 bases short and J 3 bases short, with 12 bases between. The CDR3 is CASSGRGVTDTQYF. The CDR3 DNA is TGTGCCAGTAGTGGGAGGGGGGTGACAGATACGCAGTATTTT.

This clonotype was detected ten times or more. The V call is TRBV12-3 or TRBV12-4, the J call TRBJ2-2, with 8 positions matching TRBD2. The CDR3 loop spans 16 amino acids. Germline trimming cut 5 bases from V and 7 bases from J; bases unmatched to any gene: 12. The CDR3 sequence is CASSPRGGQGGGELFF. The CDR3 nucleotides are TGTGCCAGCAGTCCCCGGGGGGGGCAAGGTGGCGGGGAGCTGTTTTTT.

This clonotype has only a few counts. This clone may be a read error of a much larger clone one base away. The chain carries TRBV6-6 and TRBJ2-1, with D unclear. The germline V gene encodes CDR1 MNHNY and CDR2 SVGAGI (reference sequence). The CDR3 has 15 amino acids. Deletions cut 4 bases from V and 5 bases from J, with 15 bases between. In nucleotides, the CDR3 is TGTGCCAGCAGTTCCGAAACCCGTCAGCACAATGAGCAGTTCTTC. Translation: CASSSETRQHNEQFF.

A word on this clonotype: An end of the junction differs from the germline gene, which may be a read error. CDR3 region: CASSLWGADYNSPLHF. The CDR3 nucleotides are TGTGCCAGCAGCTTATGGGGGGCCGATTATAACTCACCCCTCCACTTT. V gene TRBV5-5 combines with J gene TRBJ1-6, with a possible D match to TRBD1 (6 bases). The CDR3 length is 16 residues. Germline V gene sequence: CDR1 SGHKS, CDR2 YYEKEE (reference sequence).